Listed below are T cell receptor beta chains from one sample, sequenced in a study of blood T cell repertoires in COVID-19. Profiled with immunoSEQ multiplex PCR; TCRdb holds only in-frame clones, not every one. The data show 350,000 to 400,000 clones, with approximately 89% seen just once and 1.5% to 2.5% held by the top ten. Material for sequencing was PBMCs or T cells enriched from blood (not recorded which). These receptors all stem from a man in his forties in a cohort exposed to, infected with or recovered from COVID-19 (not recorded which). The CDR3 runs from the conserved cysteine through the conserved F or W. The D gene is left open where the match is weak. The size entry is marked missing in some rows and otherwise reads once, few, many or a size class.

cdr3_length | d_call | clone_size | j_call | v_call | cdr3_aa | cdr3_nt
15 | TRBD1 | - | TRBJ1-2 | TRBV19 | CASSIWAGGNYGYTF | TGTGCCAGTAGTATCTGGGCAGGGGGTAACTATGGCTACACCTTC
16 | TRBD1 | - | TRBJ2-2 | TRBV7-9 | CASSLDRGQNTGELFF | TGTGCCAGCAGCCTTGACAGGGGACAGAACACCGGGGAGCTGTTTTTT
14 | TRBD1 | - | TRBJ2-7 | TRBV27 | CASSIGQGGLEQYF | TGTGCCAGCAGTATAGGACAGGGTGGTCTCGAGCAGTACTTC
12 | - | - | TRBJ1-1 | TRBV24-1 | CATSNPGAEAFF | TGTGCCACCAGTAATCCCGGGGCTGAAGCTTTCTTT
13 | - | - | TRBJ1-1 | TRBV14 | CASSQGTYTEAFF | TGTGCCAGCAGCCAAGGTACTTACACTGAAGCTTTCTTT
15 | - | - | TRBJ2-2 | TRBV7-9 | CASSPWRRRAGELFF | TGTGCCAGCAGCCCCTGGCGGAGGAGAGCCGGGGAGCTGTTTTTT
15 | TRBD2 | - | TRBJ2-4 | TRBV2 | CASSEGGLRENIQYF | TGTGCCAGCAGTGAGGGGGGACTAAGGGAAAACATTCAGTACTTC
15 | - | - | TRBJ2-7 | TRBV28 | CASRSVGLGAYEQYF | TGTGCCAGCAGAAGTGTAGGGTTAGGGGCCTACGAGCAGTACTTC
15 | TRBD1 | - | TRBJ1-2 | TRBV11-2 | CASSVRQGWGYGYTF | TGTGCCAGCAGCGTACGACAGGGCTGGGGGTATGGCTACACCTTC
13 | - | - | TRBJ1-4 | TRBV18 | CASSPGGNEKLFF | TGTGCCAGCTCACCAGGAGGAAATGAAAAACTGTTTTTT
14 | TRBD2 | - | TRBJ2-3 | TRBV7-9 | CASSPPGLKDTQYF | TGTGCCAGCAGCCCCCCGGGACTAAAAGATACGCAGTATTTT
14 | - | - | TRBJ1-6 | TRBV30 | CAWNSQGKGSPLHF | TGTGCCTGGAATTCTCAGGGTAAAGGATCACCCCTCCACTTT
15 | - | few | TRBJ1-1 | TRBV7-2 | CASSSSGVLNTEAFF | TGTGCCAGCAGCTCCTCGGGTGTATTGAACACTGAAGCTTTCTTT
13 | - | - | TRBJ1-4 | TRBV2 | CASSDKWAEKLFF | TGTGCCAGCAGTGACAAATGGGCTGAAAAACTGTTTTTT
14 | TRBD1 | - | TRBJ1-2 | TRBV2 | CASRAQGAGYGYTF | TGTGCCAGCAGGGCTCAGGGGGCCGGCTATGGCTACACCTTC
11 | - | - | TRBJ1-2 | TRBV6-5 | CASRFDWGYTF | TGTGCCAGCCGATTTGACTGGGGCTACACCTTC
16 | TRBD1 | - | TRBJ2-6 | TRBV7-3 | CASSLTGSTGANVLTF | TGTGCCAGCAGCTTGACAGGGTCCACTGGGGCCAACGTCCTGACTTTC
12 | - | once | TRBJ2-3 | TRBV10-1 | CASSPNTDTQYF | TGCGCCAGCTCCCCTAACACAGATACGCAGTATTTT
12 | TRBD1 | - | TRBJ1-5 | TRBV30 | CAWDRGNQPQHF | TGTGCCTGGGACAGGGGAAATCAGCCCCAGCATTTT
14 | - | - | TRBJ2-3 | TRBV30 | CAWSEGGVTDTQYF | TGTGCCTGGAGCGAAGGCGGGGTCACAGATACGCAGTATTTT
16 | - | - | TRBJ2-3 | TRBV24-1 | CATSDQQGWGTDTQYF | TGTGCCACCAGTGACCAACAGGGATGGGGCACAGATACGCAGTATTTT
18 | TRBD1 | - | TRBJ2-5 | TRBV29-1 | CSVVIDARQGGDQETQYF | TGCAGCGTTGTTATCGATGCCCGACAGGGGGGAGACCAAGAGACCCAGTACTTC
19 | TRBD2 | once | TRBJ2-4 | TRBV11-3 | CASSPRLAGAPGWKNIQYF | TGTGCCAGCAGCCCCCGACTAGCGGGAGCGCCGGGGTGGAAAAACATTCAGTACTTC
13 | - | - | TRBJ1-1 | TRBV27 | CASSLARNTEAFF | TGTGCCAGCAGTTTAGCCAGGAATACTGAAGCTTTCTTT
14 | - | - | TRBJ2-2 | TRBV10-1 | CASTSRLNTGELFF | TGCGCCAGCACGTCTAGACTGAACACCGGGGAGCTGTTTTTT
15 | - | - | TRBJ1-5 | TRBV5-1 | CASSPGLNSNQPQHF | TGCGCCAGCAGCCCTGGGCTCAATAGCAATCAGCCCCAGCATTTT
17 | TRBD1 | - | TRBJ2-2 | TRBV19 | CASSRKGAGAATGELFF | TGTGCCAGTAGTAGGAAGGGGGCAGGGGCCGCCACCGGGGAGCTGTTTTTT
11 | - | - | TRBJ1-1 | TRBV28 | CASSLSGRPFF | TGTGCCAGCAGTTTATCGGGGAGGCCTTTCTTT
12 | - | once | TRBJ1-1 | TRBV19 | CASSRQDTEAFF | TGTGCCAGTAGCCGACAGGACACTGAAGCTTTCTTT
15 | TRBD2 | - | TRBJ2-1 | TRBV4-1 | CASSQDRPSGDEQFF | TGCGCCAGCAGCCAAGATCGTCCTAGCGGAGATGAGCAGTTCTTC
14 | - | once | TRBJ2-3 | TRBV5-1 | CASSLRDSTDTQYF | TGCGCCAGCAGCTTGCGGGATAGCACAGATACGCAGTATTTT
15 | - | - | TRBJ1-6 | TRBV27 | CASSLGHSYNSPLHF | TGTGCCAGCAGTTTAGGGCATTCCTATAATTCACCCCTCCACTTT
18 | - | few | TRBJ1-6 | TRBV4-1 | CASSQETEMSSYNSPLHF | TGCGCCAGCAGCCAAGAGACAGAGATGAGCTCCTATAATTCACCCCTCCACTTT
14 | TRBD1 | - | TRBJ1-5 | TRBV30 | CAWGQGGNNQPQHF | TGTGCCTGGGGACAGGGGGGAAACAATCAGCCCCAGCATTTT
12 | TRBD1 | once | TRBJ2-7 | TRBV27 | CATMGQGYEQYF | TGTGCCACCATGGGACAGGGCTACGAGCAGTACTTC
14 | TRBD1 | many | TRBJ2-7 | TRBV5-4 | CASSLRDSYYEQYF | TGTGCCAGCAGCTTGAGGGACAGCTACTACGAGCAGTACTTC
16 | - | - | TRBJ1-5 | TRBV6-2/TRBV6-3 | CASSPETPGSTQPQHF | TGTGCCAGCAGTCCGGAGACGCCCGGTAGCACTCAGCCCCAGCATTTT
14 | TRBD1 | - | TRBJ1-2 | TRBV5-1 | CASSLTTGNYGYTF | TGCGCCAGCAGCTTGACGACAGGGAACTATGGCTACACCTTC
14 | - | - | TRBJ2-7 | TRBV18 | CASSPTDTSYEQYF | TGTGCCAGCTCACCGACGGACACTTCCTACGAGCAGTACTTC
14 | TRBD1 | - | TRBJ1-1 | TRBV28 | CASGQGGQATEAFF | TGTGCCAGCGGTCAAGGGGGACAGGCCACTGAAGCTTTCTTT
13 | - | - | TRBJ1-2 | TRBV10-3 | CAISASGNSGYTF | TGTGCCATCAGTGCCTCAGGGAACTCGGGCTACACCTTC
15 | TRBD1 | few | TRBJ2-3 | TRBV9 | CASSVMGTGADTQYF | TGTGCCAGCAGCGTAATGGGGACAGGTGCAGATACGCAGTATTTT
16 | TRBD2 | - | TRBJ2-1 | TRBV11-3 | CASSLGASGGYNEQFF | TGTGCCAGCAGCTTAGGTGCTAGCGGGGGGTACAATGAGCAGTTCTTC
14 | TRBD2 | - | TRBJ2-5 | TRBV24-1 | CATSDLLAGETQYF | TGTGCCACCAGTGATTTACTAGCGGGAGAGACCCAGTACTTC
14 | TRBD2 | once | TRBJ2-1 | TRBV7-2 | CASSTRTSGNEQFF | TGTGCCAGCAGCACCCGGACTAGCGGAAATGAGCAGTTCTTC
14 | TRBD2 | few | TRBJ2-2 | TRBV12-5 | CASEQSGRAGELFF | TGTGCTAGTGAACAGAGCGGGAGGGCCGGGGAGCTGTTTTTT
12 | TRBD1 | - | TRBJ2-7 | TRBV29-1 | CSVAQGNYEQYF | TGCAGCGTCGCACAGGGGAACTACGAGCAGTACTTC
14 | - | - | TRBJ2-5 | TRBV4-1 | CASSQPREAENQYF | TGCGCCAGCAGCCAGCCAAGGGAGGCCGAGAACCAGTACTTC
15 | TRBD2 | - | TRBJ2-1 | TRBV6-1 | CASSELAGVYNEQFF | TGTGCCAGCAGTGAACTAGCGGGAGTCTACAATGAGCAGTTCTTC
16 | TRBD2 | - | TRBJ2-1 | TRBV6-2/TRBV6-3 | CASSRWSGSHHNEQFF | TGTGCCAGCAGCCGATGGAGCGGGAGCCACCACAATGAGCAGTTCTTC
14 | TRBD1 | - | TRBJ1-4 | TRBV5-1 | CASSWGTGGNLLFF | TGCGCCAGCAGCTGGGGGACAGGGGGCAATCTACTGTTTTTT
13 | - | - | TRBJ2-7 | TRBV5-6 | CASSSDSEYEQYF | TGTGCCAGCAGCTCAGACAGCGAGTACGAGCAGTACTTC
15 | - | few | TRBJ2-4 | TRBV6-1 | CASSEALSGKNIQYF | TGTGCCAGCAGTGAAGCGTTGTCAGGGAAAAACATTCAGTACTTC
14 | - | - | TRBJ2-1 | TRBV5-1 | CASSLGGARNEQFF | TGCGCCAGCAGCTTGGGGGGAGCTAGGAATGAGCAGTTCTTC
14 | - | - | TRBJ1-3 | TRBV3-1/TRBV3-2 | CASSPLGVGNTIYF | TGTGCCAGCTCGCCTCTCGGGGTGGGAAACACCATATATTTT
13 | TRBD1 | - | TRBJ1-2 | TRBV6-5 | CASLSTGKSGYTF | TGTGCCAGCCTATCGACAGGGAAAAGTGGCTACACCTTC
15 | - | - | TRBJ2-3 | TRBV14 | CASSHAVRSTDTQYF | TGTGCCAGCAGCCATGCGGTCAGAAGCACAGATACGCAGTATTTT
15 | TRBD1 | few | TRBJ2-2 | TRBV4-1 | CASSQVQGATGELFF | TGCGCCAGCAGCCAAGTCCAGGGGGCCACCGGGGAGCTGTTTTTT
13 | - | - | TRBJ2-1 | TRBV19 | CASKQDVYNEQFF | TGTGCCAGCAAACAGGACGTTTACAATGAGCAGTTCTTC
16 | TRBD2 | - | TRBJ2-7 | TRBV19 | CASSSPLAAFAYEQYF | TGTGCCAGTAGCTCCCCTCTAGCGGCCTTTGCCTACGAGCAGTACTTC